This is a list of T cell receptor beta chains from one sample in a study of blood T cell repertoires in COVID-19. This table comes from immunoSEQ multiplex PCR, and its TCRdb copy is limited to in-frame clones, with some not included. The table includes approximately 100,000 clones, around nine tenths detected once. Sequenced: peripheral blood. These receptors all stem from a man aged 45-65 years with acute or convalescent COVID-19. The CDR3 runs from the conserved cysteine through the conserved F or W.

j_gene,v_gene,CDR3aa
TRBJ2-7,TRBV18,CASSPRPGQSSYEQYF
TRBJ2-1,TRBV4-1,CASSQDRASRVNEQFF
TRBJ1-2,TRBV7-9,CASLTGLYGYTF
TRBJ1-1,TRBV19,CASSLGFTLRTEAFF
TRBJ2-7,TRBV27,CASTRGNGYEQYF
TRBJ1-1,TRBV7-9,CASSLVTGNTEAFF
TRBJ1-5,TRBV10-3,CAISDRSGDQPQHF
TRBJ2-4,TRBV21-1,CASSNAALAKNIQYF
TRBJ2-1,TRBV27,CASSPAGYTSYNEQFF
TRBJ1-2,TRBV7-8,CASSLAGGTGVYGYTF
TRBJ1-3,TRBV2,CASSVPSSGNTIYF
TRBJ2-5,TRBV6-1,CASSEWSGGGETQYF
TRBJ1-4,TRBV18,CASSPLGLGVNEKLFF
TRBJ2-7,TRBV18,CASSPLETKSYEQYF
TRBJ2-5,TRBV5-5,CASSLGRQVAQETQYF
TRBJ1-6,TRBV19,CASSGAASSYNSPLHF
TRBJ2-2,TRBV18,CASSPGTDTGELFF